This T cell receptor beta chain was retrieved from a study of shared clonotypes between healthy human individuals. Study findings and constraints: Represented genetic and exposure-history diversity was restricted by having few donors.

For this clone: What it recognizes is unknown.

Here immunoSEQ multiplex PCR was the method, and the copy in TCRdb shows in-frame clones only, minus some. This sample has approximately 1,500,000 clones, with approximately 96% found just once. Germline CDR1 reads PRHDT; CDR2 reads FYEKMQ (reference sequence). There are 16 residues in the CDR3. Trimming stripped 2 bases from V and 0 bases from J, with 11 bases between. The receptor comes from a man aged 30 to 45 in good health. This rearrangement joins TRBV13 to TRBJ2-4, with D perhaps matching TRBD2 (7 bases). Material: naive CD4+ T cells sorted from blood. The subset: CD45RA+ positively selected. The CDR3 bases are TGTGCCAGCAGCTTACGGGGGGCTTTAGCCAAAAACATTCAGTACTTC. As protein: CASSLRGALAKNIQYF.